This TCR delta chain was found in a study of Vδ1+ human thymocytes. In this sample, this clone turned up a few times. No antigen is known for it. The germline V gene encodes CDR1 TSWWSYY and CDR2 QGS. The CDR3 has 16 amino acids. The junction had 15 bases not matched to a gene; V was cut back by 2 bases and J by 14 bases. Extracted RNA was reverse transcribed into cDNA. Multiplex PCR used pooled V-gene forward primers and a constant-region reverse primer to amplify CDR3s. TCRdb reprocessed the multiplex PCR reads through CATT. The data show more than 45,000 delta-chain clones, roughly 15% seen once. General study findings and limits: Thymic TRG and TRD repertoires appeared highly polyclonal.

The origin of this receptor is a girl less than two years old who had congenital heart surgery. The V gene is TRDV1, the J gene TRDJ1, with 12 bases lining up with TRDD3. The sample consisted of Vdelta1+ gamma-delta thymocytes from the thymus. As to subset: FACS-sorted CD3+ TCRalphabeta- TCRVdelta1+ TCRVdelta2- thymocytes. In DNA form, the CDR3 reads TGTGCTCTTGGGGAAGGTCGCCTGGGGGATACGCCTCTACTAATCTTT. Translated: CALGEGRLGDTPLLIF.